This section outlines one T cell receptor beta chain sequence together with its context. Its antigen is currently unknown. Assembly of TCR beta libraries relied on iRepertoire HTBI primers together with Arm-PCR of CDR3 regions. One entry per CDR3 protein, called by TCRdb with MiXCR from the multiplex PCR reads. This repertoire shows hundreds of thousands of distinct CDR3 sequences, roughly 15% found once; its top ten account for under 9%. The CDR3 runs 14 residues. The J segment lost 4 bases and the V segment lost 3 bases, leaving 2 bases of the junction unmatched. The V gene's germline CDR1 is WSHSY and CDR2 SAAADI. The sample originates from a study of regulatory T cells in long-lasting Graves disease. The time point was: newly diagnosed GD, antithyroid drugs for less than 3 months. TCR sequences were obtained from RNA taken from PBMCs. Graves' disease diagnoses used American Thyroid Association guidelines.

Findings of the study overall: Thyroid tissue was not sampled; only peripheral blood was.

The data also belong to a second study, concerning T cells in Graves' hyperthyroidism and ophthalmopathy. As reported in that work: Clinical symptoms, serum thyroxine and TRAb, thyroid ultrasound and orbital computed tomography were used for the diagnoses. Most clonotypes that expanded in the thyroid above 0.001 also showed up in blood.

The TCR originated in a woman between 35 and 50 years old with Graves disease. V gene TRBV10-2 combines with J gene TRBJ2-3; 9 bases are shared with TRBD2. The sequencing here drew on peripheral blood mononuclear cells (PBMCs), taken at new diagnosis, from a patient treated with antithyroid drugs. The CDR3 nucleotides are TGCGCCAGCAGTGATGGCGGGAGGGCAGATACGCAGTATTTT. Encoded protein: CASSDGGRADTQYF.